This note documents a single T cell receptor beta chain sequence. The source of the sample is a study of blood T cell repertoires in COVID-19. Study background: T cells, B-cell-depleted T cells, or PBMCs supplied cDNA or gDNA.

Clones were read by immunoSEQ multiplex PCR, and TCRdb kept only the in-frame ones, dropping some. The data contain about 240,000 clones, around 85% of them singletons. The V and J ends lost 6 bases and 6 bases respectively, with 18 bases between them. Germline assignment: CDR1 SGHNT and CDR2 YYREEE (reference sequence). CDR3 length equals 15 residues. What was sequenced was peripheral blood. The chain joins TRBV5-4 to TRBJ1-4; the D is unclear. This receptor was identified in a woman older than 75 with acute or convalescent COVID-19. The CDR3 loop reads CASTLSPREDEKLFF. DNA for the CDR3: TGTGCCAGCACCCTGAGCCCGAGAGAAGATGAAAAACTGTTTTTT.